This entry features one T cell receptor (beta chain) sequence. No cognate antigen has been identified for it. No much larger clone is present one base from it, and per-base qualities are unavailable. The data were taken from a study of blood T cell repertoires in COVID-19 (dated by TCRdb to about 2020). Regarding the complete study: The collaborator samples originated in the United States, Italy and Spain and spanned the acute and convalescent phases of COVID-19. Samples were obtained from the ongoing ImmuneRACE study (first 160 participants) and from over 1,000 subjects provided by 6 global collaborators. A de-identified subject ID, COVID-19 status, age in years and sex were almost always included in the sample metadata. The material from the prospective study consisted of cDNA or gDNA derived from T cells, B-cell-depleted T cells, or PBMCs. The repertoires were released in a freely available public database intended as a resource for research on the immune response to SARS-CoV-2. HLA class I and class II types, where available, came from metadata supplied by the sample provider rather than from assay-based typing. Deeply sampled blood TCRbeta repertoires from subjects exposed to, actively infected with, or recovered from COVID-19 were included in the dataset.

Overall results and qualifications from the work: The quantity of clinical and demographic metadata differed by source and by participant and was supplied without curation.

Its CDR3 holds 15 amino acids, cysteine through phenylalanine. Of the read, only the CDR3 DNA is kept; its 45 bases are in frame from base 1. After removal of 4 bases from V and 4 bases from J, the junction retains 6 bases not matched to a gene. For CDR1 and CDR2, the germline V gene lists SGHRS and YFSETQ. TCRbeta CDR3 regions were amplified from genomic DNA by means of the immunoSEQ Assay, a bias-controlled multiplex PCR. The study's own analysis went as follows. The number of nucleated cells in each sample was estimated by amplification of reference gene primers within the assay. Sequence reads were collapsed and filtered to measure the absolute abundance of every unique TCRbeta CDR3 rearrangement. For each sample, productive Simpson clonality was calculated as the square root of Simpson's diversity index across productive rearrangements. The source is immuneACCESS, and TCRdb retained only in-frame sequences with V and J called. Part of the clones is not carried over; for the studies checked, unresolved V genes explain less than half of this, and the remainder is unexplained. That table furnishes V, J and clone size, whereas the DNA furnished D and trimming. Across this sample there are around 360,000 clones, with about 87% seen only once. The ten biggest clones cover more than 9% of the sample.

At one collaborating source in Seattle, patients were enrolled during active infection and were followed longitudinally through the course of disease. Whole blood was collected in K2EDTA tubes by collaborating institutions according to the institutions' own protocols. Collaborator samples were shipped for TCRbeta analysis as frozen whole blood, isolated PBMCs, or DNA extracted from either sample type. The clonotype originates from a woman aged 30 to 39 with COVID-19, enrolled during active disease. The V gene is TRBV5-1 and the J gene is TRBJ2-5, and TRBD2 aligns with 11 junction nucleotides. The specimen was peripheral blood. For the CDR3, the sequence is CASSQLAGVAETQYF. The DNA sequence reads TGCGCCAGCAGCCAACTAGCGGGAGTCGCAGAGACCCAGTACTTC. The entire variable domain, with the stretches around the CDR3 drawn from the reference TRBV5-1 and TRBJ2-5 proteins, is KAGVTQTPRYLIKTRGQQVTLSCSPISGHRSVSWYQQTPGQGLQFLFEYFSETQRNKGNFPGRFSGRQFSNSRSEMNVSTLELGDSALYLCASSQLAGVAETQYFGPGTRLLVL.